The 9 T cell receptor beta chains below come from one sample, sequenced in a study of T-cell reconstitution after alpha-beta-depleted transplantation in children. The library targeted TCRbeta and was prepared with unique molecular identifiers. TCRdb re-called the PCR reads through MiXCR, storing one row per CDR3 protein. The sample lists about 540,000 distinct CDR3 sequences; approximately 30% were seen once. Source: PBMCs, taken before TCRalphabeta/CD19-depleted stem cell transplant. The receptors were gathered from a boy in the first two years of life with Wiskott-Aldrich syndrome, due to receive a stem cell transplant.

V gene TRBV12-3 or TRBV12-4 combines with J gene TRBJ2-2; tentative D call: TRBD1 (5 bases). V dropped 3 bases and J dropped 1 base, with 9 bases sitting between them. The CDR3 covers 15 residues. The CDR3 DNA reads TGTGCCAGCAGTTTTGCCCAGGGGAACACCGGGGAGCTGTTTTTT. Protein sequence: CASSFAQGNTGELFF.

The chain joins TRBV14 to TRBJ2-2; no clear D. V was cut by 0 bases and J by 4 bases, with 27 bases left in between. Germline CDR1 is SGHDN and CDR2 is FVKESK. The CDR3 is 21 amino acids. The CDR3 loop reads CASSQDGAVGLIIGATGELFF. CDR3 nucleotides: TGTGCCAGCAGCCAAGATGGTGCCGTCGGTCTGATAATAGGTGCCACCGGGGAGCTGTTTTTT.

The chain employs TRBV12-3 or TRBV12-4 and TRBJ2-1; TRBD2 agrees at 8 bases. This CDR3 has 14 residues. Trimming cost V 6 bases and J 5 bases; bases outside gene matches: 6. CDR3 bases: TGTGCCAGCAGCTTTAACGGGAGGGACAATGAGCAGTTCTTC. It is translated as CASSFNGRDNEQFF.

This clonotype was seen only a few times. V usage is TRBV20-1 and J usage is TRBJ2-7; TRBD1 matches 7 bases. This CDR3 is built from 14 residues. Germline V gene sequence: CDR1 DFQATT, CDR2 SNEGSKA (reference sequence). With V trimmed by 5 bases and J by 2 bases, 9 bases remained unmatched. This chain's CDR3 is CSAEWIQGAYEQYF. DNA of the CDR3: TGCAGTGCTGAATGGATCCAGGGGGCCTACGAGCAGTACTTC.

This clonotype was observed a few times. This sequence joins TRBV30 and TRBJ2-1; D is possibly TRBD2 (7 bases). The length of the CDR3 is 13 residues. Germline V gene data show CDR1 as GTSNPN and CDR2 as SVGIG (reference sequence). V was clipped by 3 bases and J by 9 bases, with 15 bases between them. CDR3 sequence: CAWRGGGRGEQFF. The DNA of the CDR3 is TGTGCCTGGAGGGGGGGCGGGAGAGGTGAGCAGTTCTTC.

The rearrangement links TRBV12-3 or TRBV12-4 to TRBJ2-2; 11 nucleotides align to TRBD2. Trimming at V came to 1 base and at J to 3 bases, leaving 4 bases not matched to a gene. The CDR3 length is 17 residues. The CDR3 sequence: CASSLGGTSGYTGELFF. CDR3 nucleotide sequence: TGTGCCAGCAGTTTAGGGGGGACTAGCGGTTACACCGGGGAGCTGTTTTTT.

This chain uses TRBV12-3 or TRBV12-4 with TRBJ2-1; TRBD2 matches 8 bases. This CDR3 is built from 15 residues. With V trimmed by 1 base and J by 9 bases, 8 bases remained unmatched. The CDR3 DNA reads as TGTGCCAGCAGTTTAGGAGGGACTAGTTCGCGTGAGCAGTTCTTC. Protein sequence: CASSLGGTSSREQFF.

CDR3 amino acids: CSAQKPGLAGADTQYF. The CDR3 bases are TGCAGTGCCCAGAAACCGGGACTAGCAGGGGCAGATACGCAGTATTTT. The chain couples TRBV20-1 to TRBJ2-3; 9 bases agree with TRBD2. CDR3 length: 16 residues. Looked up from germline, CDR1 is DFQATT and CDR2 is SNEGSKA (reference sequence). V lost 6 bases to trimming and J lost 4 bases; unmatched junction nucleotides: 14.

This clonotype was seen more than once but under ten times. The chain combines TRBV6-6 with TRBJ2-1, with D perhaps matching TRBD2 (6 bases). Germline V CDR1 and CDR2: MNHNY, SVGAGI (reference sequence). V was clipped by 8 bases and J by 3 bases, with 8 bases between them. The length of the CDR3 is 12 residues. The CDR3 DNA reads as TGTGCCAGCGGCGGGGTCTACAATGAGCAGTTCTTC. It codes for CASGGVYNEQFF.